This T cell receptor (beta chain) appears in the sequencing data of a study of cytomegalovirus exposure and HLA in healthy donors. Study conclusions and caveats: A classifier reportedly called cytomegalovirus status with high sensitivity and specificity.

While the first cohort had around 700 subjects, the donors belonged to the separate validation cohort of over a hundred subjects. On this clone: What it binds is not known.

This CDR3 is 14 amino acids long. V dropped 6 bases and J dropped 4 bases, with 16 bases sitting between them. Germline CDR1 MDHEN, CDR2 SYDVKM. Some clones are missing from TCRdb's copy, which holds only in-frame ones; the method was immunoSEQ multiplex PCR. The table lists more than 60,000 clones, under 96% of them singletons. V and J are TRBV28 and TRBJ2-7, with D possibly TRBD1 on 5 matching bases. The clonotype comes from a woman younger than 30 in good health and CMV-seropositive. The sample was PBMCs. CDR3 nucleotide sequence: TGTGCCAGCAGCTCCCCCAGCAGGGAATACGAGCAGTACTTC. Protein product: CASSSPSREYEQYF.